This T cell receptor (beta chain) emerged from a study of blood T cell repertoires in COVID-19. Generated by immunoSEQ multiplex PCR, the TCRdb table keeps only in-frame clones and is missing some. The repertoire holds about 320,000 clones, with about 87% as singletons. Two negative PCRs, clearance, or symptom resolution had been documented for recovered Cohort 3 donors. The sequencing input was PBMCs or T cells enriched from blood (not recorded which). This sequence originates from a man aged 25-40 years who had recovered from COVID-19.

CDR3 residues: CASSSGLGYEQFF. As DNA, the CDR3 is TGTGCCAGCAGCTCGGGACTAGGTTATGAGCAGTTCTTC. The chain joins TRBV28 to TRBJ2-1, with 8 nucleotides matching TRBD2. The CDR3 runs to 13 residues. Germline V gives CDR1 MDHEN, CDR2 SYDVKM. Trimming at V came to 6 bases and at J to 8 bases, leaving 6 bases not matched to a gene.